These 16 T cell receptor beta chains came from one sample sequenced in a study of cytomegalovirus exposure and HLA in healthy donors. The PCR used 60 Vbeta and 13 Jbeta primers. Generated by immunoSEQ multiplex PCR, the TCRdb table keeps only in-frame clones and is missing some. Of hundreds of thousands of clones listed, under 80% are singletons. Sample: PBMCs. These receptors were collected from a female donor in good health and CMV-seronegative.

This clone has a single count. This rearrangement joins TRBV7-2 to TRBJ2-3; D might be TRBD2 (5 bases). The germline V gene has CDR1 SGHTA and CDR2 FQGNSA. There are 15 residues in the CDR3. V lost 0 bases to trimming and J lost 4 bases, with 11 bases between them. CDR3 in DNA: TGTGCCAGCAGCTTAGCGGCGGAGAGGGCAGATACGCAGTATTTT. The encoded protein is CASSLAAERADTQYF.

The CDR3 region is CASSLVSPTSGTQETQYF. The CDR3 coding sequence is TGTGCCAGCAGTTTAGTTTCTCCCACTAGCGGGACCCAAGAGACCCAGTACTTC. J is TRBJ2-5 and V is TRBV27, with 10 bases aligning to TRBD2. CDR1 and CDR2 from the germline V gene are MNHEY and SMNVEV (reference sequence). The CDR3 contains 18 residues. The J segment lost 1 base and the V segment lost 2 bases, leaving 10 bases of the junction unmatched.

This clone appeared a few times. The chain carries TRBV30 and TRBJ1-3; 8 bases line up with TRBD1. The CDR3 sequence is 17 residues long. J was trimmed by 1 base and V by 0 bases; bases with no gene match: 8. Germline V gives CDR1 GTSNPN, CDR2 SVGIG (reference sequence). The CDR3 sequence: CAWSVEYRGVSGNTIYF. CDR3 nucleotides: TGTGCCTGGAGTGTTGAGTACAGGGGGGTTTCTGGAAACACCATATATTTT.

Regarding this clone: The junction departs from germline at one end; a sequencing error may be responsible. V usage is TRBV7-2 and J usage is TRBJ2-7; 8 nucleotides align to TRBD1. In germline, CDR1 is SGHTA, CDR2 FQGNSA. This CDR3 region has 17 residues. DNA of the CDR3: TGTGCCAGCAGTTTAGGGGCTCAGGGGGCCCTATCCTACGAGCAGTACTTC. Its translation: CASSLGAQGALSYEQYF. The variable domain in full, completed from reference TRBV7-2 and TRBJ2-7, reads GAGVSQSPSNKVTEKGKDVELRCDPISGHTALYWYRQSLGQGLEFLIYFQGNSAPDKSGLPSDRFSAERTGGSVSTLTIQRTQQEDSAVYLCASSLGAQGALSYEQYFGPGTRLTVT.

V usage is TRBV11-2 and J usage is TRBJ2-1; D is uncertain. Trimming shortened V by 5 bases and J by 2 bases, and 4 bases separated the two germline ends. Germline CDR1 reads SGHAT; CDR2 reads FQNNGV. The CDR3 is 12 amino acids. CDR3 coding DNA: TGTGCCAGCAGCCATGCCTACAATGAGCAGTTCTTC. This sequence encodes CASSHAYNEQFF. The full variable domain, completed using reference TRBV11-2 and TRBJ2-1, is EAGVAQSPRYKIIEKRQSVAFWCNPISGHATLYWYQQILGQGPKLLIQFQNNGVVDDSQLPKDRFSAERLKGVDSTLKIQPAKLEDSAVYLCASSHAYNEQFFGPGTRLTVL.

This clone was detected only once. The chain couples TRBV7-8 to TRBJ1-1; 8 positions agree with TRBD1. The junction had 19 bases not matched to a gene; V was cut back by 1 base and J by 6 bases. This CDR3 has 19 amino acids. CDR1 is SGHVS, CDR2 FQNEAQ, per germline. The CDR3 protein is CASSLVGRTGNRRLAEAFF. The CDR3 DNA reads as TGTGCCAGCAGCTTAGTGGGTCGGACAGGGAACCGGAGGCTTGCTGAAGCTTTCTTT.

The V and J genes are TRBV5-4 and TRBJ2-5, with TRBD2 matching 10 bases. CDR1 and CDR2 (germline): SGHNT, YYREEE (reference sequence). The CDR3 runs 18 residues. Unmatched junction bases numbered 13, after V lost 0 bases and J lost 5 bases. The CDR3: CASSLARGAGGPGETQYF. The CDR3 coding sequence is TGTGCCAGCAGCTTGGCCCGCGGAGCGGGAGGGCCGGGGGAGACCCAGTACTTC. Using reference TRBV5-4 and TRBJ2-5 for the parts outside the CDR3, the full variable domain is ETGVTQSPTHLIKTRGQQVTLRCSSQSGHNTVSWYQQALGQGPQFIFQYYREEENGRGNFPPRFSGLQFPNYSSELNVNALELDDSALYLCASSLARGAGGPGETQYFGPGTRLLVL.

The V call is TRBV19, the J call TRBJ2-5, with 10 bases matching TRBD2. Per germline, CDR1 LNHDA and CDR2 SQIVND (reference sequence). Unmatched junction bases numbered 9, after V lost 1 base and J lost 7 bases. CDR3 size: 16 residues. CDR3 in amino acids: CASSIAASGRLGTQYF. The CDR3 DNA is TGTGCCAGTAGTATAGCGGCTAGCGGGAGATTGGGGACCCAGTACTTC.

This clone was found a few times. The chain joins TRBV25-1 to TRBJ2-2; 8 nucleotides line up with TRBD1. The J segment lost 7 bases and the V segment lost 5 bases, leaving 12 bases of the junction unmatched. CDR1 and CDR2 (germline): MGHDK, SYGVNS. There are 16 residues in the CDR3. The CDR3 sequence is CASSTSGTGIYGELFF. The CDR3 nucleotides read TGTGCCAGCAGTACCTCGGGGACAGGAATTTACGGGGAGCTGTTTTTT.

CDR3 nucleotide sequence: TGTGCCAGCTCACCTTTGACGGGAGCGAGAGATACGCAGTATTTT. This codes for CASSPLTGARDTQYF. The rearrangement joins TRBV18 to TRBJ2-3, with D maybe TRBD2 (6 bases). V was pared by 3 bases and J by 5 bases, with 15 bases between. This CDR3 contains 15 residues. Germline V gene sequence: CDR1 KGHSH, CDR2 LQKENI.

This chain links TRBV2 with TRBJ2-5; perhaps TRBD1 as D (6 bases). The CDR3 loop spans 15 amino acids. The V and J ends lost 4 bases and 2 bases respectively, with 14 bases between them. Germline V lookup: CDR1 SNHLY, CDR2 FYNNEI. CDR3 sequence reads: CASSARTAFQETQYF. The DNA of the CDR3 is TGTGCCAGCAGTGCGAGGACAGCCTTTCAAGAGACCCAGTACTTC.

The chain is built from TRBV6-1 and TRBJ1-2; 7 bases are shared with TRBD1. V lost 6 bases to trimming and J lost 5 bases; unmatched junction nucleotides: 3. The V gene's germline CDR1 is MNHNS and CDR2 SASEGT. CDR3 length: 12 residues. DNA for the CDR3: TGTGCCAGCAGCCGACAGGGATATGGCTACACCTTC. Translation gives CASSRQGYGYTF.

The J gene is TRBJ1-5, the V gene TRBV5-1; tentative D call: TRBD1 (5 bases). V dropped 0 bases and J dropped 7 bases, with 11 bases sitting between them. CDR1 is SGHRS and CDR2 is YFSETQ in the germline V gene. The CDR3 has 14 amino acids. This chain's CDR3 is CASSLVTGIQPQHF. CDR3 coding DNA: TGCGCCAGCAGCTTGGTAACAGGCATACAGCCCCAGCATTTT. The whole variable domain, remainder taken from reference TRBV5-1 and TRBJ1-5, is KAGVTQTPRYLIKTRGQQVTLSCSPISGHRSVSWYQQTPGQGLQFLFEYFSETQRNKGNFPGRFSGRQFSNSRSEMNVSTLELGDSALYLCASSLVTGIQPQHFGDGTRLSIL.

The genes are TRBV2 and TRBJ1-2; 7 bases agree with TRBD1. J lost 4 bases, V lost 5 bases, and 10 bases had no gene match. The CDR3 runs to 15 residues. Germline V gives CDR1 SNHLY, CDR2 FYNNEI. The CDR3 reads CASSQSGTELYGYTF. The CDR3 DNA follows: TGTGCCAGCAGTCAATCGGGGACAGAGCTCTATGGCTACACCTTC. Drawing the rest from reference TRBV2 and TRBJ1-2, the complete variable domain is EPEVTQTPSHQVTQMGQEVILRCVPISNHLYFYWYRQILGQKVEFLVSFYNNEISEKSEIFDDQFSVERPDGSNFTLKIRSTKLEDSAMYFCASSQSGTELYGYTFGSGTRLTVV.

The chain couples TRBV11-2 to TRBJ1-1; no definite D call. The CDR3 is 15 amino acids. The V gene lost 3 bases and the J gene lost 3 bases, with 14 bases spanning the gap. Germline V gives CDR1 SGHAT, CDR2 FQNNGV. The CDR3 DNA reads as TGTGCCAGCAGCTTGTATATGGCGGCGGACACTGAAGCTTTCTTT. Protein: CASSLYMAADTEAFF. Full variable domain (rest looked up from reference TRBV11-2 and TRBJ1-1): EAGVAQSPRYKIIEKRQSVAFWCNPISGHATLYWYQQILGQGPKLLIQFQNNGVVDDSQLPKDRFSAERLKGVDSTLKIQPAKLEDSAVYLCASSLYMAADTEAFFGQGTRLTVV.

This clone has only a few counts. The chain carries TRBV29-1 and TRBJ2-3; a possible D gene is TRBD2 (7 bases). The CDR3 extends over 15 amino acids. Per the germline V gene, CDR1 is SQVTM and CDR2 is ANQGSEA. Trimming left V 1 base short and J 0 bases short, with 11 bases between. CDR3 residues: CSVEGGGDSTDTQYF. Written as DNA, the CDR3 is TGCAGCGTTGAAGGCGGGGGCGATAGCACAGATACGCAGTATTTT.